This T cell receptor beta chain emerged from a study of T cell repertoires in cytomegalovirus infection. About the research overall: Public TCR beta signatures provided an indication of both CMV infection and a matching HLA type. Study findings and constraints: It was HLA-C-restricted CMV-specific TCR beta clonotypes that dominated the response ex vivo.

TCRdb reanalysed the reads using MiXCR and keeps one entry per CDR3 protein. Of fewer than 250,000 distinct CDR3 sequences in the sample, roughly 22% were seen once. Remarks on this clonotype: Its antigen is not identified.

Sequenced input: CD8+ T cells from PBMCs. This receptor was identified in a human donor in good health (CMV status not recorded). Some clones in this sample may be carry-over from other donors' samples.

CDR3 residues: CASSLRDRGDEQFF. Here the CDR3 DNA reads TGTGCCAGCAGCTTACGGGACAGGGGCGATGAGCAGTTCTTC. The V and J genes are TRBV5-5 and TRBJ2-1; 10 nucleotides match TRBD1. Trimming cost V 2 bases and J 8 bases; bases outside gene matches: 4. The CDR3 has 14 amino acids. CDR1 SGHKS and CDR2 YYEKEE come from the germline V gene (reference sequence). Full variable domain (rest looked up from reference TRBV5-5 and TRBJ2-1): DAGVTQSPTHLIKTRGQQVTLRCSPISGHKSVSWYQQVLGQGPQFIFQYYEKEERGRGNFPDRFSARQFPNYSSELNVNALLLGDSALYLCASSLRDRGDEQFFGPGTRLTVL.